This T cell receptor beta chain was identified in a study of CXCR3-negative and CXCR3-positive naive CD8 T cells. TRB cDNA was prepared as libraries by UMI-labeled 5' RACE. TCRdb reprocessed the 5' RACE reads, keeping one entry per CDR3 protein, no DNA. This table lists 100,000 to 150,000 distinct CDR3 sequences. Study conclusions and caveats: More hydrophobic TRB CDR3s occurred in CXCR3-positive than in CXCR3-negative naive cells. The study found comparably high diversity in both naive subsets and much lower diversity in memory CD8+ cells. Once cells were cryopreserved, CXCR3 expression went down partly, and most assays used fresh PBMCs. Whereas memory cells differed, naive CXCR3-negative and CXCR3-positive cells shared similar TRBV-TRBJ usage.

For this clonotype: As yet, its antigen is unknown.

There are 15 residues in the CDR3. Germline V gene sequence: CDR1 SGHAT, CDR2 FQNNGV. The sequence was obtained from a human donor in good health. Some clones in this sample may be carry-over from other donors' samples. This rearrangement joins TRBV11-2 to TRBJ2-5. Material for sequencing was naive CXCR3- CD8+ T cells from blood. The sample's subset: CD45RO-CCR7+CD27+CD95- naive CD8+ T cells lacking CXCR3 (TNR3-). CDR3 loop: CASSSGVRKQETQYF.